The rows below give T cell receptor beta chains drawn from one sample of a study of cytomegalovirus exposure and HLA in healthy donors. Profiling relied on immunoSEQ multiplex PCR, and the TCRdb table lists in-frame clones only, not all of them. Among about 240,000 clones, about 80% were seen once, and the ten largest hold almost 8%. Sequencing was performed on PBMCs. The receptors come from a woman in her sixties in good health and CMV-seropositive. Each CDR3 is given with its conserved first and last residue. The D gene is left open where the match is weak. A row's size may be missing; if present it is once, few, many or a size class.

cdr3_nt cdr3_aa clone_size d_call cdr3_length j_call v_call
TGTGCCTGGAGCGCCCGGACAGCCAGCAATCAGCCCCAGCATTTT CAWSARTASNQPQHF . . 15 TRBJ1-5 TRBV30
TGTGCCAGCAGCGTAGGGACTAGCCAGTTCAATGAGCAGTTCTTC CASSVGTSQFNEQFF . TRBD2 15 TRBJ2-1 TRBV9
TGCGCCAGCAGCTTGGGCCGCGGGGGCACCGGGGAGCTGTTTTTT CASSLGRGGTGELFF . TRBD2 15 TRBJ2-2 TRBV5-1
TGTGCCAGCGTCCCTGTTAGTGGAAACACCATATATTTT CASVPVSGNTIYF . . 13 TRBJ1-3 TRBV6-5
TGCGCCAGCAGCCTAGGACTAGCGGGAGGAAAGACCTACGAGCAGTACTTC CASSLGLAGGKTYEQYF . TRBD2 17 TRBJ2-7 TRBV5-1
TGTGCCAGCAGTTTTCAAGGGGGCCGGAACACCGGGGAGCTGTTTTTT CASSFQGGRNTGELFF once TRBD1 16 TRBJ2-2 TRBV2
TGTGCCAGCCAAAACTACAATGAGCAGTTCTTC CASQNYNEQFF . . 11 TRBJ2-1 TRBV18
TGTGCCAGCGGAACGGGAGCGGCCTACGAGCAGTACTTC CASGTGAAYEQYF once . 13 TRBJ2-7 TRBV7-9
TGCAGCGTTAAATCAGGGGATTATGGCTACACCTTC CSVKSGDYGYTF . . 12 TRBJ1-2 TRBV29-1
TGTGCCAGTAGTACGATCGGGAATCAGCCCCAGCATTTT CASSTIGNQPQHF few . 13 TRBJ1-5 TRBV19
TGTGCCACGACGACTAGAACGGTTGATGAGCAGTTCTTC CATTTRTVDEQFF . . 13 TRBJ2-1 TRBV7-9
TGTGCCAGCAGCTTACAAGACGGGATAGAAGAGGCTTTCTTT CASSLQDGIEEAFF . . 14 TRBJ1-1 TRBV7-2
TGTGCCAGCAGTGCGGGACAGGGGGTACAAGAGACCCAGTACTTC CASSAGQGVQETQYF . TRBD1 15 TRBJ2-5 TRBV2
TGTGCCAGCAGCGCCAACAGGGGTTCTGAAGCTTTCTTT CASSANRGSEAFF few TRBD1 13 TRBJ1-1 TRBV7-3
TGTGCCTGGTGCAGAATTAATGAAAAACTGTTTTTT CAWCRINEKLFF . . 12 TRBJ1-4 TRBV30
TGTGCCAGTAGTATAACAGGGGCAGGAAATCAGCCCCAGCATTTT CASSITGAGNQPQHF . TRBD1 15 TRBJ1-5 TRBV19
TGTGCCAGCAGCGTTGGAGGGGGACAGGGAAACTATGGCTACACCTTC CASSVGGGQGNYGYTF . TRBD1 16 TRBJ1-2 TRBV9
TGTGCCAGCAGCCCTATATCCCGGACAGGTCTATATGGAAACACCATATATTTT CASSPISRTGLYGNTIYF . . 18 TRBJ1-3 TRBV21-1
TGCGCCAGCAGCCTCGAGATTCGATACACAGATACGCAGTATTTT CASSLEIRYTDTQYF . . 15 TRBJ2-3 TRBV5-1
TGTGCCAGCAGCTACCTTGGGGGAGGGAATGAGCAGTTCTTC CASSYLGGGNEQFF . TRBD2 14 TRBJ2-1 TRBV7-9
TGTGCCAGCACCTCAACAAACACCTACGAGCAGTACTTC CASTSTNTYEQYF . . 13 TRBJ2-7 TRBV5-6
TGTGCCAGCAGTTTTCCCTTGACAGCCTCTAATGAAAAACTGTTTTTT CASSFPLTASNEKLFF . . 16 TRBJ1-4 TRBV28
TGCAGCGTGAGGCCCCCCAATGAGCAATTCTTC CSVRPPNEQFF once . 11 TRBJ2-1 TRBV29-1
TGCGCCAGCAGCATCCGGACAGGGGGCCAGCGCGAGCAGTACTTC CASSIRTGGQREQYF . TRBD1 15 TRBJ2-7 TRBV5-1
TGTGCCAGTTATGACAGGGACTATGGCTACACCTTC CASYDRDYGYTF . TRBD1 12 TRBJ1-2 TRBV19
TGTGCCAGCAGCCCGCGGGGGCGCGAAGAGACCCAGTACTTC CASSPRGREETQYF . . 14 TRBJ2-5 TRBV7-9
TGCGCCAGCAGCTTGGAGGGACAAACCTACGAGCAGTACTTC CASSLEGQTYEQYF few . 14 TRBJ2-7 TRBV5-1
TGTGCCTGGAGTAGCGGGGTCCTCTCTGGAAACACCATATATTTT CAWSSGVLSGNTIYF . . 15 TRBJ1-3 TRBV30
TGTGCCAGCAGGGGAAGCGGGAAGTCCTACAATGAGCAGTTCTTC CASRGSGKSYNEQFF . TRBD2 15 TRBJ2-1 TRBV9
TGTGCCAGCAGTTATCTAGGAGTCCAGAAACCTAGCACAGATACGCAGTATTTT CASSYLGVQKPSTDTQYF . . 18 TRBJ2-3 TRBV27
TGTGCCAGCTCACCACCGGGACAGGGGTCCCCCTACGAGCAGTACTTC CASSPPGQGSPYEQYF . TRBD1 16 TRBJ2-7 TRBV18
TGTGCCAGCAGCTTAGGGGCTCAAGAGACCCAGTACTTC CASSLGAQETQYF once . 13 TRBJ2-5 TRBV7-2
TGTGCCAGCAACGGGAGAGGGTCCTACAATGAGCAGTTCTTC CASNGRGSYNEQFF . . 14 TRBJ2-1 TRBV27
TGTGCCAGCAGCCTGACGAGTTCGGGTAAAGCTTTCTTT CASSLTSSGKAFF . . 13 TRBJ1-1 TRBV5-4
TGTGCCAGCACACCGACTAGCGGGAGCGAAGAGACCCAGTACTTC CASTPTSGSEETQYF . TRBD2 15 TRBJ2-5 TRBV9
TGTGCCAGTGGGGCCCCCGGGGGCTCCTACAATGAGCAGTTCTTC CASGAPGGSYNEQFF . . 15 TRBJ2-1 TRBV25-1
TGTGCCAGTAGTATAAGTCTCTTCCGGGTGAGCAATCAGCCCCAGCATTTT CASSISLFRVSNQPQHF . . 17 TRBJ1-5 TRBV19
TGTGCCTGCAAAGCGGGAGTAACAGAGACCCAGTACTTC CACKAGVTETQYF . TRBD2 13 TRBJ2-5 TRBV2
TGTGCCACCGAGCCATATGTCGGCACTGAAGCTTTCTTT CATEPYVGTEAFF . . 13 TRBJ1-1 TRBV5-4
TGTGCCAGCAGACCTTCGGGCGGGAGTTACGAGCAGTACTTC CASRPSGGSYEQYF . TRBD2 14 TRBJ2-7 TRBV6-5
TGTGCCAGTAGTATTTTAGCGGGAGGCAATGAGCAGTTCTTC CASSILAGGNEQFF once TRBD2 14 TRBJ2-1 TRBV19
TGTGCCAGCAGCTCCCGGACTAGCGGGAGGGCCGGGGAGCTGTTTTTT CASSSRTSGRAGELFF few TRBD2 16 TRBJ2-2 TRBV7-2
TGTGCCAGCAGTTTATTCGGGACACCTTCACACGAGCAGTACTTC CASSLFGTPSHEQYF . . 15 TRBJ2-7 TRBV27
TGTGCCAGCAGTGAAAATGGGGCCCCGGGAGCTTTCTTT CASSENGAPGAFF many . 13 TRBJ1-1 TRBV6-1
TGTGCCAGCAGCAAACTGGGACAGGGGTACGGGGAGCTGTTTTTT CASSKLGQGYGELFF . . 15 TRBJ2-2 TRBV21-1
TGTGCCAGCAGGTCACGCAGGGTGAGCTCTGGAAACACCATATATTTT CASRSRRVSSGNTIYF . . 16 TRBJ1-3 TRBV28
TGTGCCAGCAGTTCCCTTTATCAGCCCCAGCATTTT CASSSLYQPQHF . . 12 TRBJ1-5 TRBV28
TGCAGCGCCGCGTCGGACAGGGGGCTATGGTATGGCTACACCTTC CSAASDRGLWYGYTF . TRBD1 15 TRBJ1-2 TRBV29-1
TGTGCCACCTTAACAGGGGCCCTGGGGCCCCAGCATTTT CATLTGALGPQHF . TRBD1 13 TRBJ1-5 TRBV10-3